A selection of T cell receptor beta chains follows, all from one sample in a study of blood T cell repertoires in COVID-19. The table came from immunoSEQ multiplex PCR; TCRdb's copy has only in-frame clones and leaves some out. This table holds over 60,000 clones, approximately 73% found once. The sequenced material came from peripheral blood. The receptors were gathered from a man aged 55 to 70 with COVID-19, enrolled during active disease. Each CDR3 is given with its conserved first and last residue. Fields, in order: V gene, J gene, clone size, D gene, CDR3 DNA, CDR3 protein. A D gene is named only where the DNA matches it firmly. Size tells how often a clone was seen (once, few, many) or the class of an expanded clone, and some rows leave it out.

>TRBV13|TRBJ2-7|-|-
TGTGCCAGCAGCAACCGAAGGACTACCGACTCCTACGAGCAGTACTTC
CASSNRRTTDSYEQYF
>TRBV6-5|TRBJ2-5|-|TRBD1
TGTGCCAGCAGTTACGGGCAGGGGGAAGAGACCCAGTACTTC
CASSYGQGEETQYF
>TRBV19|TRBJ1-2|-|-
TGTGCCAGTAGTATTCGGCAAGAGGTGTACTATGGCTACACCTTC
CASSIRQEVYYGYTF
>TRBV28|TRBJ2-7|-|TRBD1
TGTGCCAGCATCACGAGGGGACAGGGTGGGTACGAGCAGTACTTC
CASITRGQGGYEQYF
>TRBV28|TRBJ1-4|-|-
TGTGCCAGCAGCTACGGACGAGCGGGTGAAAAACTGTTTTTT
CASSYGRAGEKLFF
>TRBV5-1|TRBJ1-2|few|TRBD1
TGCGCCAGCAGCTCGACAGGGGGAGAGAACTATGGCTACACCTTC
CASSSTGGENYGYTF
>TRBV29-1|TRBJ1-2|-|TRBD1
TGCAGCGTTGAAGGGGTAGGGGGCGTAGAGAGCTACACCTTC
CSVEGVGGVESYTF
>TRBV2|TRBJ2-7|-|TRBD1
TGTGCCAGCAGGGTAAGACAGGGGGCGACCTACGAGCAGTACTTC
CASRVRQGATYEQYF
>TRBV5-1|TRBJ1-3|-|-
TGCGCCAGCAGCCTTGACAGATCTGGAAACACCATATATTTT
CASSLDRSGNTIYF
>TRBV9|TRBJ2-5|-|TRBD1
TGTGCCAGCAGCGTGACGGGCAGGGGGCCAGAGACCCAGTACTTC
CASSVTGRGPETQYF
>TRBV30|TRBJ2-7|few|TRBD1
TGTGCCTGGAAAGGAAGGGACAGCTACGAGCAGTACTTC
CAWKGRDSYEQYF
>TRBV5-6|TRBJ2-3|-|-
TGTGCCAGCAGCTTGGGCAGATACACAGATACGCAGTATTTT
CASSLGRYTDTQYF
>TRBV6-6|TRBJ2-5|-|-
TGTGCCAGCAGTTACGTGGGAGGGGGAGAGACCCAGTACTTC
CASSYVGGGETQYF
>TRBV5-5|TRBJ1-1|-|TRBD1
TGTGCCAGCAGCCTCGGGAGGGGGCGAACTGAAGCTTTCTTT
CASSLGRGRTEAFF
>TRBV7-2|TRBJ2-5|-|TRBD2
TGTGCCAGCAGCTTAGTCGCTAGCGGGACTTTTGAGACCCAGTACTTC
CASSLVASGTFETQYF
>TRBV28|TRBJ2-7|-|-
TGTGCCAGCAGTTCCTCGGGACTTCAAAACTACGAGCAGTACTTC
CASSSSGLQNYEQYF
>TRBV5-1|TRBJ1-3|-|TRBD1
TGCGCCAGCAGCGGACAGGGCAATGGAAACACCATATATTTT
CASSGQGNGNTIYF
>TRBV5-1|TRBJ2-5|-|-
TGCGCCAGCAGCCCCGTTGAGTATGAGACCCAGTACTTC
CASSPVEYETQYF
>TRBV4-1|TRBJ2-1|-|TRBD2
TGCGCCAGCAGCCAAGAGGAACTAGCGGGGCTCCCCGGGAATGAGCAGTTCTTC
CASSQEELAGLPGNEQFF
>TRBV27|TRBJ1-2|few|TRBD1
TGTGCCAGCAGACCGGGACAGGAAATTTTTGGCTACACCTTC
CASRPGQEIFGYTF
>TRBV30|TRBJ2-4|once|-
TGTGCCTGGAGTATGGGGGGGGGCCTGTCCATTCAGTACTTC
CAWSMGGGLSIQYF
>TRBV30|TRBJ2-1|-|-
TGTGCCTGGAGTTACGAGGGTTTCATGGAGTTCTTC
CAWSYEGFMEFF
>TRBV7-2|TRBJ2-7|few|-
TGTGCCAGCAGCTACGACCGGGACTTGAGCTCCTACGAGCAGTACTTC
CASSYDRDLSSYEQYF
>TRBV6-5|TRBJ2-1|-|TRBD2
TGTGCCAGCAGTTACTCAGCGGGAAGCAATGAGCAGTTCTTC
CASSYSAGSNEQFF
>TRBV6-5|TRBJ2-3|few|-
TGTGCCAGCAGTTACTCGCGGGCCACAGATACGCAGTATTTT
CASSYSRATDTQYF
>TRBV5-1|TRBJ1-2|-|-
TGCGCCAGCAGCTTAGGGACACCTGATTATGGCTACACCTTC
CASSLGTPDYGYTF
>TRBV30|TRBJ1-5|-|TRBD1
TGTGCCTGGAGCGCCGACAGGGGCTATCAGCCCCAGCATTTT
CAWSADRGYQPQHF
>TRBV11-1|TRBJ2-2|few|-
TGTGCCAGCAGCTCGCAAGACAAGACCGGGGAGCTGTTTTTT
CASSSQDKTGELFF
>TRBV10-3|TRBJ2-3|-|-
TGTGCCATCAGGCCGTGGGGAGCGTGGACGCAGTATTTT
CAIRPWGAWTQYF
>TRBV6-5|TRBJ1-1|-|-
TGTGCCAGCAGGAGCAGGCATTCGTTAGGCACTGAAGCTTTCTTT
CASRSRHSLGTEAFF
>TRBV19|TRBJ2-1|-|TRBD1
TGTGCCAGTAGTATAGATCGGACAGGGCTCTACAATGAGCAGTTCTTC
CASSIDRTGLYNEQFF
>TRBV3-1/TRBV3-2|TRBJ1-6|-|-
TGTGCCAGCAGTCCCGGGAGGGGAGAATCACCCCTCCACTTT
CASSPGRGESPLHF
>TRBV5-1|TRBJ2-2|-|TRBD1
TGCGCCAGCAGCTTCAGGGACAGTTCCACCGGGGAGCTGTTTTTT
CASSFRDSSTGELFF
>TRBV30|TRBJ2-3|-|-
TGTGCCTGGAGCGAAAGGAGCGGAGATACGCAGTATTTT
CAWSERSGDTQYF
>TRBV2|TRBJ2-5|-|TRBD2
TGTGCCAGCAGTGAGGGGGGGGAGCGTAGAGAGACCCAGTACTTC
CASSEGGERRETQYF
>TRBV19|TRBJ2-7|-|TRBD2
TGTGCCAGTAGTACCTCGAGGACTAGCGGAGGAGTCTACGAGCAGTACTTC
CASSTSRTSGGVYEQYF
>TRBV27|TRBJ2-7|-|TRBD2
TGTGCCAGCAGTTTTGGAGGGGCACGGGGTAGCGGGAGGCCCCTTTGTGTCTACGAGCAGTACTTC
CASSFGGARGSGRPLCVYEQYF
>TRBV19|TRBJ1-1|-|-
TGTGCCAGTAGTATAAGGAGCTTCATGAACACTGAAGCTTTCTTT
CASSIRSFMNTEAFF
>TRBV4-1|TRBJ1-5|-|-
TGCGCCAGCAGCCAAGATGCACAGGGTGGGCAGCCCCAGCATTTT
CASSQDAQGGQPQHF
>TRBV7-9|TRBJ1-1|-|-
TGTGCCAGCAGCCTACAGGGAAATTTGAACACTGAAGCTTTCTTT
CASSLQGNLNTEAFF
>TRBV5-4|TRBJ2-3|-|-
TGTGCCAGCAGCCTATCCACAGATACGCAGTATTTT
CASSLSTDTQYF
>TRBV9|TRBJ1-1|few|TRBD1
TGTGCCAGCAGCGCAAGACAGGGAGGCAACACTGAAGCTTTCTTT
CASSARQGGNTEAFF
>TRBV7-7|TRBJ2-5|few|TRBD1
TGTGCCAGCAGCCCAGACAGGGATGAGACCCAGTACTTC
CASSPDRDETQYF
>TRBV6-6|TRBJ1-1|-|TRBD1
TGTGCCAGCAGTTCGGGACAGGGGATGGCGAGGACTGAAGCTTTCTTT
CASSSGQGMARTEAFF
>TRBV11-2|TRBJ2-1|-|TRBD2
TGTGCCAGCAGCCTAAGGTCTAGCGGGGAGTATGAGCAGTTCTTC
CASSLRSSGEYEQFF
>TRBV6-1|TRBJ2-2|few|TRBD1
TGTGCCAGCAGTGAGGTTTTCGACAGGGCCGGGGAGCTGTTTTTT
CASSEVFDRAGELFF
>TRBV30|TRBJ2-1|-|TRBD1
TGTGCCTGGGGGCCCGGACAGGGGTACAATGAGCAGTTCTTC
CAWGPGQGYNEQFF
>TRBV13|TRBJ2-3|-|TRBD2
TGTGCCAGCAGCCTAGGACTAGCAAGCACAGATACGCAGTATTTT
CASSLGLASTDTQYF
>TRBV11-2|TRBJ2-7|-|TRBD2
TGTGCCAGCAGCCCCCGACTAGCGGGGGAGCAGTACTTC
CASSPRLAGEQYF
>TRBV5-1|TRBJ2-7|-|TRBD1
TGCGCCAGCAGCTACGGGACAGGGGGCTACGAGCAGTACTTC
CASSYGTGGYEQYF
>TRBV21-1|TRBJ2-3|-|-
TGTGCCAGCAGCAAAGGCCTAGCGGGAGATACGCAGTATTTT
CASSKGLAGDTQYF
>TRBV25-1|TRBJ2-3|-|-
TGTGCCAGCAGGGATCGAAGCCTAGGCACAGATACGCAGTATTTT
CASRDRSLGTDTQYF
>TRBV5-4|TRBJ1-3|-|-
TGTGCCAGCAGCTTAGCAGGGTCTGGAAACACCATATATTTT
CASSLAGSGNTIYF
>TRBV30|TRBJ1-3|-|TRBD1
TGTGCCTGGGATCGTCGGGACAGGGCCTACGGAAACACCATATATTTT
CAWDRRDRAYGNTIYF
>TRBV24-1|TRBJ2-3|-|TRBD1
TGTGCCACCAGTGGAGGGGGCTCAGATACGCAGTATTTT
CATSGGGSDTQYF
>TRBV30|TRBJ2-5|-|-
TGTGCCTGGAGTGGAGGATTGCAAGAGACCCAGTACTTC
CAWSGGLQETQYF
>TRBV7-2|TRBJ2-5|-|-
TGTGCCAGCAGCATTCAAGGCGGGGGCCTCGAGACCCAGTACTTC
CASSIQGGGLETQYF
>TRBV5-4|TRBJ1-3|-|-
TGTGCCAGCAGCCGAGAGACAGCCCCTGGAAACACCATATATTTT
CASSRETAPGNTIYF
>TRBV7-9|TRBJ2-3|-|TRBD2
TGTGCCAGCACCTTTCCTGCCAACGGGAGGGCCTTAGATACGCAGTATTTT
CASTFPANGRALDTQYF
>TRBV30|TRBJ1-1|-|-
TGTGCCTGGAAGGACCGGGGGAACACTGAAGCTTTCTTT
CAWKDRGNTEAFF